The 27 T cell receptor beta chains below all came from one sample that was sequenced in a study of T cell responses to AZD1222 COVID-19 vaccine. Sequencing was performed with immunoSEQ multiplex PCR; in TCRdb, only in-frame clones are kept and a portion is missing. This sample has more than 85,000 clones, with roughly 90% found just once. The sequenced sample was peripheral blood, obtained on day 0 of AZD1222 vaccination. The source of these receptors is an adult in good health.

The chain carries TRBV2 and TRBJ1-5; TRBD1 matches at 9 bases. V lost 5 bases to trimming and J lost 3 bases; unmatched junction nucleotides: 5. In germline, CDR1 is SNHLY, CDR2 FYNNEI. CDR3 length: 15 amino acids. CDR3: CASSPGTGINQPQHF. The CDR3 bases are TGTGCCAGCAGTCCCGGGACAGGGATCAATCAGCCCCAGCATTTT.

The chain links TRBV2 to TRBJ1-6; 9 bases fit TRBD1. Trimming took 6 bases from V and 9 from J; bases not matched to a gene: 6. There are 14 residues in the CDR3. Germline V gene lookup returns CDR1 SNHLY and CDR2 FYNNEI. CDR3 sequence (DNA): TGTGCCAGCAGGGAGACAGGGGGGGGTTCACCCCTCCACTTT. It is translated as CASRETGGGSPLHF.

This rearrangement joins TRBV4-1 to TRBJ1-4; D uncertain. The CDR3 loop spans 13 amino acids. V dropped 1 base and J dropped 8 bases, with 8 bases sitting between them. Germline V lookup: CDR1 MGHRA, CDR2 YSYEKL. The CDR3 DNA reads as TGCGCCAGCAGCCAAGTATTCGGAGAAAAACTGTTTTTT. Its translation: CASSQVFGEKLFF.

This chain connects TRBV3-1 (or the pseudogene TRBV3-2) to TRBJ1-2; a possible D gene is TRBD1 (6 bases). Deletions cut 1 base from V and 8 bases from J, with 14 bases between. The CDR3 loop spans 14 amino acids. Germline assignment: CDR1 LGHDT and CDR2 YNNKEL (reference sequence). The CDR3 region is CASSQGGRGGGYTF. CDR3 nucleotide sequence: TGTGCCAGCAGCCAAGGGGGCAGGGGCGGCGGCTACACCTTC.

This clone appeared a single time. The rearrangement links TRBV30 to TRBJ1-3; D is unresolved. V shed 5 bases and J shed 4 bases, with 6 bases lying between them. Germline CDR1 GTSNPN, CDR2 SVGIG (reference sequence). The length of the CDR3 is 11 residues. This chain's CDR3 is CAWGQGNTIYF. The CDR3 DNA is TGTGCCTGGGGGCAGGGAAACACCATATATTTT.

This clone was counted a few times. The genes are TRBV3-1 (or the pseudogene TRBV3-2) and TRBJ2-7; perhaps D is TRBD1 or TRBD2 (5 bases each). CDR3 length equals 13 residues. With 4 bases removed from V and 5 bases from J, the gap between germline ends came to 12 bases. Germline lookup yields CDR1 LGHDT and CDR2 YNNKEL (reference sequence). Here the CDR3 DNA reads TGTGCCAGCAGCCCAGACCGGGGCCACGAGCAGTACTTC. Encoded protein: CASSPDRGHEQYF.

CDR3 sequence reads: CASSSTGGWTEAFF. The CDR3 DNA reads as TGTGCCAGCAGCTCCACAGGGGGCTGGACTGAAGCTTTCTTT. The chain uses TRBV3-1 (or the pseudogene TRBV3-2) and TRBJ1-1; TRBD1 aligns across 9 bases. Germline trimming cut 5 bases from V and 5 bases from J; bases unmatched to any gene: 6. This CDR3 is 14 amino acids long. Germline loops: CDR1 LGHDT, CDR2 YNNKEL (reference sequence).

This CDR3 reads CASSQDPGQTEAFF. CDR3 coding DNA: TGTGCCAGCAGCCAAGACCCGGGACAGACTGAAGCTTTCTTT. This rearrangement joins TRBV3-1 (or the pseudogene TRBV3-2) to TRBJ1-1; 7 bases match TRBD1. Losses at the gene ends were 0 bases for V and 5 bases for J; bases not matched to a gene: 3. The V gene's germline CDR1 is LGHDT and CDR2 YNNKEL (reference sequence). CDR3 length equals 14 residues.

The V and J genes are TRBV9 and TRBJ2-3, with 8 positions matching TRBD1. V lost 4 bases to trimming and J lost 0 bases; unmatched junction nucleotides: 1. CDR1 is SGDLS and CDR2 is YYNGEE in the germline V gene. The CDR3 has 14 amino acids. The CDR3 bases are TGTGCCAGCAGCCGACAGGGGAGCACAGATACGCAGTATTTT. Its protein product is CASSRQGSTDTQYF.

CDR3: CASSPLNRGWGFQYF. The CDR3 coding sequence is TGTGCCAGCAGCCCCCTCAATCGGGGATGGGGGTTTCAGTACTTC. The V and J genes are TRBV11-3 and TRBJ2-4; tentatively, D is TRBD1 or TRBD2 (5 bases each). This CDR3 spans 15 amino acids. Germline CDR1 SGHNT, CDR2 YENEEA. The V end lost 5 bases, the J end lost 11 bases, and 22 bases lay between the germline ends.

This chain joins TRBV19 and TRBJ1-4; 10 positions agree with TRBD1. The length of the CDR3 is 16 residues. Germline lookup yields CDR1 LNHDA and CDR2 SQIVND (reference sequence). V dropped 3 bases and J dropped 7; count of bases not matched to a gene: 8. For the CDR3, the DNA is TGTGCCAGTAGTATGGGACAGGGGAGGAGCGGTGAAAAACTGTTTTTT. Its protein is CASSMGQGRSGEKLFF.

The chain carries TRBV5-6 and TRBJ1-6, with D perhaps matching TRBD1 (6 bases). CDR1 is SGHDT, CDR2 YYEEEE, per germline. Trimming shortened V by 1 base and J by 9 bases, and 14 bases separated the two germline ends. CDR3 length: 15 residues. CDR3 protein: CASSLIGGLGSPLHF. CDR3 sequence (DNA): TGTGCCAGCAGCTTGATTGGGGGGCTGGGTTCACCCCTCCACTTT.

This chain joins TRBV9 and TRBJ2-3, with D possibly matching TRBD1 (5 bases). Trimming took 0 bases from V and 1 from J, leaving 9 bases between them. Germline values: CDR1 SGDLS, CDR2 YYNGEE. The CDR3 has 15 amino acids. The CDR3 spells CASSVEGAGTDTQYF. CDR3 coding DNA: TGTGCCAGCAGCGTAGAAGGGGCTGGCACAGATACGCAGTATTTT.

This chain uses TRBV7-9 with TRBJ1-4, with D uncertain. The CDR3 is 13 residues long. V gave up 2 bases and J gave up 7 bases, with 8 bases separating them. Germline CDR1 reads SEHNR; CDR2 reads FQNEAQ (reference sequence). CDR3 in DNA: TGTGCCAGCAGCTTATCCAGACTTGAAAAACTGTTTTTT. Protein product: CASSLSRLEKLFF.

The chain has TRBV24-1 and TRBJ1-2; 12 bases align to TRBD1. The CDR3 spans 15 residues. With 7 bases clipped from V and 8 bases from J, the junction kept 10 bases outside the gene matches. CDR1 is KGHDR and CDR2 is SFDVKD in the germline V gene. CDR3 amino acids: CATSAGTGGARGYTF. The CDR3 DNA follows: TGTGCCACCAGCGCCGGGACAGGGGGCGCCCGCGGCTACACCTTC.

This chain links TRBV5-4 with TRBJ1-2; perhaps TRBD1 as D (6 bases). Trimming took 4 bases from V and 9 from J, leaving 22 bases between them. This CDR3 spans 15 amino acids. Germline CDR1 reads SGHNT; CDR2 reads YYREEE (reference sequence). The DNA for the CDR3 is TGTGCCAGCAGCCCGCCTTTTGGGGGGCTCAGGAGCTACACCTTC. This encodes CASSPPFGGLRSYTF.

The chain is built from TRBV5-6 and TRBJ2-4; D possibly matches TRBD1 or TRBD2 (5 bases each). This CDR3 is built from 19 residues. Trimming took 0 bases from V and 0 from J, leaving 19 bases between them. Looked up from germline, CDR1 is SGHDT and CDR2 is YYEEEE. The CDR3: CASSLGAGLGSLAKNIQYF. The DNA for the CDR3 is TGTGCCAGCAGCTTGGGGGCAGGGCTGGGGAGTTTAGCCAAAAACATTCAGTACTTC.

This rearrangement joins TRBV5-1 to TRBJ2-7, with 11 bases lining up with TRBD1. CDR3 length: 13 amino acids. With 7 bases clipped from V and 6 bases from J, the junction kept 6 bases outside the gene matches. Germline CDR1 reads SGHRS; CDR2 reads YFSETQ. The CDR3: CASRADRGREQYF. The CDR3 bases are TGCGCCAGCCGTGCGGACAGGGGGCGCGAGCAGTACTTC.

The rearrangement links TRBV5-1 to TRBJ1-6; no firm D call. CDR1 SGHRS and CDR2 YFSETQ come from the germline V gene. V lost 3 bases, J lost 9 bases, and 13 bases lay in between. The CDR3 covers 14 residues. The CDR3 nucleotides read TGCGCCAGCAGCTCGGACCCTGAAGCTTCACCCCTCCACTTT. Its translation: CASSSDPEASPLHF.

The chain joins TRBV28 to TRBJ1-5; 12 bases line up with TRBD1. CDR1 is MDHEN, CDR2 SYDVKM, per germline. The CDR3 is made up of 15 amino acids. J gave up 5 bases and V 4 bases, and 3 bases lay outside the gene matches. The CDR3 protein is CASSSGTGGHQPQHF. As DNA, the CDR3 is TGTGCCAGCAGTTCCGGGACAGGGGGCCATCAGCCCCAGCATTTT.

In this sample, this clone turned up a few times. The chain joins TRBV30 to TRBJ1-4; TRBD1 is a possible D gene (6 bases). This CDR3 has 13 amino acids. Trimming left V 4 bases short and J 3 bases short, with 9 bases between. Germline assignment: CDR1 GTSNPN and CDR2 SVGIG (reference sequence). CDR3 DNA: TGTGCCTGGAACTACAGGGCTAATGAAAAACTGTTTTTT. Residues: CAWNYRANEKLFF.

The chain recombines TRBV7-2 with TRBJ1-5; D is unresolved. Trimming removed 8 bases at V and 3 bases at J, with 11 bases between. This CDR3 is built from 13 residues. Germline CDR1 is SGHTA and CDR2 is FQGNSA. The CDR3 region has the DNA TGTGCCAGCGCCCAGGTTAACAATCAGCCCCAGCATTTT. Translated: CASAQVNNQPQHF.

The rearrangement links TRBV7-9 to TRBJ1-1; D remains ambiguous. Germline lookup yields CDR1 SEHNR and CDR2 FQNEAQ (reference sequence). This CDR3 has 13 amino acids. Trimming cost V 7 bases and J 6 bases, with 15 bases left between them. The CDR3 here is CASTSILQSEAFF. The CDR3 DNA reads as TGTGCCAGCACCTCCATCCTTCAATCTGAAGCTTTCTTT.

The gene calls are TRBV19 and TRBJ1-1; 9 positions match TRBD1. Germline V gives CDR1 LNHDA, CDR2 SQIVND (reference sequence). Losses at the gene ends were 3 bases for V and 1 base for J; bases not matched to a gene: 3. The CDR3 has 15 residues. The CDR3, as DNA: TGTGCCAGTAGTATTGACAGGGGGACGAACACTGAAGCTTTCTTT. Translating it yields CASSIDRGTNTEAFF.

The chain combines TRBV7-6 with TRBJ2-7; possibly TRBD2 for D (6 bases). Trimming took off 3 bases at V and 0 bases at J, with 12 bases between the two ends. Germline CDR1 SGHVS, CDR2 FNYEAQ. This CDR3 contains 15 residues. CDR3 sequence reads: CASSLTVGGSYEQYF. CDR3 nucleotide sequence: TGTGCCAGCAGCTTGACAGTCGGGGGCTCCTACGAGCAGTACTTC. The full variable domain, rest sourced from reference TRBV7-6 and TRBJ2-7, is GAGVSQSPRYKVTKRGQDVALRCDPISGHVSLYWYRQALGQGPEFLTYFNYEAQQDKSGLPNDRFSAERPEGSISTLTIQRTEQRDSAMYRCASSLTVGGSYEQYFGPGTRLTVT.

The chain links TRBV6-5 to TRBJ2-7; D ambiguous. With 8 bases removed from V and 0 bases from J, the gap between germline ends came to 11 bases. Germline V lookup: CDR1 MNHEY, CDR2 SVGAGI. The CDR3 extends over 13 amino acids. In DNA form, the CDR3 reads TGTGCCAGCGGTAGCTGGAGCTCCTACGAGCAGTACTTC. It specifies CASGSWSSYEQYF.

The V and J genes are TRBV7-8 and TRBJ1-2, with D possibly being TRBD1 (5 bases). V gave up 4 bases and J gave up 6 bases, with 15 bases separating them. This CDR3 has 14 amino acids. Germline V gene data show CDR1 as SGHVS and CDR2 as FQNEAQ. For the CDR3, the DNA is TGTGCCAGCAGCTCTACAACGGGGACGGATGGCTACACCTTC. Translating it yields CASSSTTGTDGYTF.